This is a list of T cell receptor beta chains from one sample in a study of neurological immune-mediated disorders. TCRdb reprocessed the 5' RACE reads via MiXCR and lists one record per CDR3 protein. Among 84,000 or so distinct CDR3 sequences listed, roughly an eighth were seen once. Source material: PBMCs. The origin of the receptors is a female donor with HTLV-1-associated myelopathy (HAM/TSP). Both conserved end residues are part of each CDR3. The D gene is left open where the match is weak. The size entry is marked missing in some rows and otherwise reads once, few, many or a size class.

cdr3_length,d_call,v_call,clone_size,j_call,cdr3_aa,cdr3_nt
15,.,TRBV12-3/TRBV12-4,many,TRBJ2-4,CASSERGGAKNIQYF,TGTGCCAGCTCCGAGAGGGGTGGGGCCAAAAACATTCAGTACTTC
13,.,TRBV28,many,TRBJ2-7,CASSSGRRYEQYF,TGTGCCAGCAGTTCGGGCAGGCGTTACGAGCAGTACTTC
11,.,TRBV21-1,.,TRBJ1-1,CASKSGVAAFF,TGTGCCAGCAAAAGCGGGGTGGCCGCTTTCTTT
12,.,TRBV12-3/TRBV12-4,many,TRBJ2-3,CASSLVDGRQNF,TGTGCCAGCAGTTTAGTCGACGGGCGCCAGAATTTT
14,.,TRBV20-1,many,TRBJ2-3,CSARRGASTDTQYF,TGCAGTGCTAGACGGGGGGCCTCAACAGATACGCAGTATTTT
15,.,TRBV28,.,TRBJ2-7,CASSLLGESSYEQYF,TGTGCCAGCAGTTTACTAGGGGAGAGCTCCTACGAGCAGTACTTC
15,.,TRBV12-3/TRBV12-4,many,TRBJ2-2,CASRSWNANTGELFF,TGTGCCAGCAGAAGTTGGAATGCGAACACCGGGGAGCTGTTTTTT
16,TRBD1,TRBV11-2,many,TRBJ2-1,CASSYRETRQGNEQFF,TGTGCCAGCAGCTACAGAGAAACCAGACAGGGCAATGAGCAGTTCTTC
16,TRBD2,TRBV4-2,many,TRBJ2-3,CASSQDGLAGGDTQYF,TGTGCCAGCAGCCAAGATGGACTAGCGGGGGGTGATACGCAGTATTTT
15,.,TRBV6-2/TRBV6-3,.,TRBJ1-5,CASSDQGFRNQPQHF,TGTGCCAGCAGTGACCAGGGGTTTCGGAATCAGCCCCAGCATTTT
15,.,TRBV7-9,many,TRBJ2-7,CASSLARGGTYEQYF,TGTGCCAGCAGCTTAGCGCGGGGCGGAACCTACGAGCAGTACTTC
16,TRBD1,TRBV18,many,TRBJ2-3,CASSPLDRGSTDTQYF,TGTGCCAGCTCACCACTGGACAGGGGGAGCACAGATACGCAGTATTTT
15,.,TRBV18,many,TRBJ2-7,CASSPAGMGGLEQYF,TGTGCCAGCTCACCGGCAGGGATGGGGGGCCTCGAGCAGTACTTC
18,TRBD1,TRBV27,many,TRBJ2-3,CASSSHFPDRAVTDTQYF,TGTGCCAGCAGTTCCCATTTTCCGGACAGGGCGGTGACAGATACGCAGTATTTT
16,.,TRBV7-2,many,TRBJ2-5,CASSLGFPLRQETQYF,TGTGCCAGCAGCTTAGGATTCCCCCTTAGACAAGAGACCCAGTACTTC
14,.,TRBV20-1,many,TRBJ1-1,CSARVGNERSEAFF,TGCAGTGCTAGAGTGGGGAACGAGCGCTCTGAAGCTTTCTTT
12,.,TRBV2,few,TRBJ2-7,CASSGRGDEQYF,TGTGCCAGCAGTGGGCGAGGGGACGAGCAGTACTTC
16,TRBD2,TRBV5-1,many,TRBJ2-7,CASSVSGTSGPYEQYF,TGCGCCAGCAGCGTATCCGGGACTAGCGGTCCCTACGAGCAGTACTTC
12,.,TRBV5-1,many,TRBJ2-3,CASSLESDTQYF,TGCGCCAGCAGCTTGGAATCCGATACGCAGTATTTT
14,.,TRBV7-2,many,TRBJ2-1,CASSLVRGQGEQFF,TGTGCCAGCAGCTTAGTGCGGGGGCAGGGTGAGCAGTTCTTC
14,.,TRBV3-1,many,TRBJ2-5,CASSQDTGGETQYF,TGTGCCAGCAGCCAAGATACAGGTGGCGAGACCCAGTACTTC
14,TRBD2,TRBV20-1,many,TRBJ2-7,CSAPASGGLGEQYF,TGCAGTGCTCCTGCTAGCGGGGGTTTGGGAGAGCAGTACTTC
13,.,TRBV3-1,.,TRBJ1-6,CASRDWVAWPLHF,TGTGCCAGCCGGGACTGGGTTGCATGGCCCCTCCACTTT
15,TRBD1,TRBV6-5,.,TRBJ2-2,CASSETGFSTGELFF,TGTGCCAGCAGTGAGACAGGGTTTAGCACCGGGGAGCTGTTTTTT
15,TRBD1,TRBV28,.,TRBJ2-7,CAISLWTGKTYEQYF,TGTGCCATTAGTTTATGGACAGGGAAAACCTACGAGCAGTACTTC
15,TRBD2,TRBV10-3,many,TRBJ2-1,CAISPAGLAGGNQFF,TGTGCCATCAGCCCTGCGGGACTAGCGGGGGGGAATCAGTTCTTC
14,TRBD1,TRBV5-1,many,TRBJ1-1,CASSLQGESTEAFF,TGCGCCAGCAGCTTACAGGGGGAGAGCACTGAAGCTTTCTTT
15,.,TRBV7-9,.,TRBJ1-2,CASSLVGIEVYGYTF,TGTGCCAGCAGCTTAGTAGGGATAGAGGTCTATGGCTACACCTTC
15,.,TRBV2,.,TRBJ2-4,CASSEERSSKNIQYF,TGTGCCAGCAGTGAAGAGAGGAGCTCTAAAAACATTCAGTACTTC
14,TRBD2,TRBV12-3/TRBV12-4,many,TRBJ2-7,CASSPTSGAYEQYF,TGTGCCAGCAGTCCTACTAGCGGGGCCTACGAGCAGTACTTC
16,TRBD2,TRBV5-1,many,TRBJ2-1,CASSLAGASGYNEQFF,TGCGCCAGCAGCTTGGCCGGGGCTAGCGGATACAATGAGCAGTTCTTC
13,.,TRBV12-3/TRBV12-4,.,TRBJ1-2,CASSSQDDYGYTF,TGTGCCAGCAGTTCACAGGATGACTATGGCTACACCTTC
16,.,TRBV9,many,TRBJ2-3,CASSEGPYFSTDTQYF,TGTGCCAGCAGCGAGGGCCCGTACTTCAGCACAGATACGCAGTATTTT
21,.,TRBV4-1,many,TRBJ2-5,CASSRRTILALSRRYSETQYF,TGCGCCAGCAGCCGCCGGACCATCCTAGCGCTATCAAGGCGCTACTCAGAGACCCAGTACTTC
16,TRBD2,TRBV7-2,few,TRBJ2-5,CASSLASGGAQETQYF,TGTGCCAGCAGCTTAGCTAGCGGGGGGGCACAAGAGACCCAGTACTTC
12,.,TRBV10-3,.,TRBJ2-7,CAISPYSQEQYF,TGTGCCATCAGTCCGTATTCTCAGGAGCAGTACTTC
12,.,TRBV20-1,many,TRBJ1-6,CSAILRNSPLHF,TGCAGTGCTATCCTGAGGAATTCACCCCTCCACTTT
14,.,TRBV5-1,many,TRBJ2-3,CASSLGDFFDTQYF,TGCGCCAGCAGCTTGGGGGACTTCTTTGATACGCAGTATTTT
15,.,TRBV4-1,few,TRBJ2-3,CASSQGGGHTDTQYF,TGCGCCAGCAGCCAAGGCGGGGGCCACACAGATACGCAGTATTTT
13,.,TRBV13,many,TRBJ1-1,CASSLRGFTEAFF,TGTGCCAGCAGCTTAAGGGGATTCACTGAAGCTTTCTTT
14,.,TRBV5-1,many,TRBJ2-5,CASSSGHFQETQYF,TGCGCCAGCAGTTCTGGGCACTTTCAAGAGACCCAGTACTTC
14,.,TRBV5-1,many,TRBJ2-5,CASSLDRALETQYF,TGCGCCAGCAGCTTGGACCGGGCCCTTGAGACCCAGTACTTC
13,.,TRBV4-2,many,TRBJ1-6,CASSQERNSPLHF,TGTGCCAGCAGCCAAGAACGTAATTCACCCCTCCACTTT
14,TRBD2,TRBV20-1,many,TRBJ2-7,CSATGLAATGEQYF,TGCAGTGCAACGGGACTAGCGGCAACGGGCGAGCAGTACTTC
13,.,TRBV7-2,.,TRBJ2-3,CVSSLVLRDTQYF,TGTGTCAGCAGCTTAGTTCTCAGGGATACGCAATATTTT
14,TRBD2,TRBV20-1,many,TRBJ2-3,CSARGTSLTDTQYF,TGCAGTGCTAGGGGGACTAGCCTCACAGATACGCAGTATTTT
17,TRBD2,TRBV7-2,.,TRBJ2-3,CASSYSSGGGLWYTQYF,TGTGCCAGCAGCTATTCTAGCGGGGGGGGCCTTTGGTATACGCAGTATTTT
15,TRBD2,TRBV7-2,few,TRBJ2-1,CASSRSGGLVNEQFF,TGTGCCAGCAGCCGAAGCGGGGGGCTTGTCAATGAGCAGTTCTTC
16,TRBD1,TRBV20-1,many,TRBJ2-2,CSARDRRQGSTGELFF,TGCAGTGCTAGAGATAGGAGACAGGGGTCCACCGGGGAGCTGTTTTTT